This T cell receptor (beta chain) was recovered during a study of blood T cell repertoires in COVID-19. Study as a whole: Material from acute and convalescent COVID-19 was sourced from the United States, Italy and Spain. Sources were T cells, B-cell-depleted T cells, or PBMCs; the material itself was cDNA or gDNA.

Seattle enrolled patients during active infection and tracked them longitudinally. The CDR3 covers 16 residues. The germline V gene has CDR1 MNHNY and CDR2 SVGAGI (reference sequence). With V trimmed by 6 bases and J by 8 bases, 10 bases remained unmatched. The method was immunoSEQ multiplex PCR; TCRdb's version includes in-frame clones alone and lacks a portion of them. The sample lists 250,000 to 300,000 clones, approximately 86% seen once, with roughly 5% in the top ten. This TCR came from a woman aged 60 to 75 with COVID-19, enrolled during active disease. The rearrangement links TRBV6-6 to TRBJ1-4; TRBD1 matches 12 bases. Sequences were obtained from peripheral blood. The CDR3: CASSLPGQGAREKLFF. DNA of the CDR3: TGTGCCAGCAGCCTCCCGGGACAGGGGGCGCGAGAAAAACTGTTTTTT.